This T cell receptor (beta chain) emerged from a study of blood T cell repertoires in COVID-19. V shed 0 bases and J 6 bases; nucleotides not matched to a gene: 7. The V gene's germline CDR1 is MGHRA and CDR2 YSYEKL. The CDR3 runs 15 residues. Clones were read by immunoSEQ multiplex PCR, and TCRdb kept only the in-frame ones, dropping some. The data show approximately 240,000 clones, 80% to 90% seen once. Sequencing was done on a sample of PBMCs or T cells enriched from blood (not recorded which). This TCR was recovered from a woman younger than 30 in a cohort exposed to, infected with or recovered from COVID-19 (not recorded which). The chain has TRBV4-1 and TRBJ1-2; 7 nucleotides agree with TRBD1. CDR3 in amino acids: CASSQDRAGGNGYTF. The DNA of the CDR3 is TGCGCCAGCAGCCAAGATCGGGCAGGGGGGAATGGCTACACCTTC.